Listed below are T cell receptor beta chains from one sample, sequenced in a study of shared T cell receptors in the human thymus. Only in-frame clones appear in the TCRdb table, and some are missing; sequencing was by immunoSEQ multiplex PCR. Among about 710,000 clones, more than 70% were seen once, and the ten largest hold roughly 0.0089%. This sample was also put to use in a study of human thymus T cells.

The source material was thymocytes. The origin of the receptors is a boy under two years old with a congenital heart defect. CDR3s include the opening cysteine and the closing phenylalanine or tryptophan.

CASSWDGGAHEKLFF	TRBV5-4	TRBJ1-4
CASSQGWGLAYNEQFF	TRBV4-3	TRBJ2-1
CASSLVGVKAGVTTDTQYF	TRBV5-4	TRBJ2-3
CASSFQQETQYF	TRBV5-6	TRBJ2-5
CASSQDRLLAGYGYTF	TRBV4-3	TRBJ1-2
CATKIGTGDQPQHF	TRBV15	TRBJ1-5
CASSQDQRLAGEEQYF	TRBV14	TRBJ2-7
CASRLRTGAFF	TRBV12-2	TRBJ1-1
CASSVGAGSEGYTF	TRBV9	TRBJ1-2
CASSQPPSGHSNYGYTF	TRBV4-2	TRBJ1-2
CAWKEIGDNEKLFF	TRBV5-4	TRBJ1-4
CASSSLGLAGEADTQYF	TRBV14	TRBJ2-3
CASNRQGGNQPQHF	TRBV6-1	TRBJ1-5
CASSQEEGPVYNEQFF	TRBV4-3	TRBJ2-1
CASSSENEQFF	TRBV11-3	TRBJ2-1
CASSLVIGTGYSYEQYF	TRBV7-2	TRBJ2-7
CASSLGAQGVRPGGELFF	TRBV11-2	TRBJ2-2